These 6 T cell receptor beta chains originate from one sample sequenced in a study of T-cell reconstitution after alpha-beta-depleted transplantation in children. Unique molecular identifiers were incorporated when the TCRbeta library was constructed. TCRdb independently ran MiXCR on the PCR reads; one entry per CDR3 protein. Here the sample spans roughly 300,000 distinct CDR3 sequences, under 14% being singletons. The specimen was peripheral blood, collected 180 days after TCRalphabeta/CD19-depleted stem cell transplant. The receptors come from a male patient aged 2 to 10 who had a stem cell transplant for chronic granulomatous disease, so the T cells may come from the graft donor.

There are many counts of this clonotype. The rearrangement uses TRBV5-1 and TRBJ2-7; 10 nucleotides agree with TRBD1. The CDR3 runs 12 residues. Per germline, CDR1 SGHRS and CDR2 YFSETQ. V trimming: 9 bases; J trimming: 5 bases; junction bases outside the gene matches: 5. CDR3 amino acids: CANRDRGNEQYF. The CDR3 nucleotides read TGCGCCAACCGGGACAGGGGAAACGAGCAGTACTTC.

This clonotype was observed at least ten times. The V gene is TRBV6-2 or TRBV6-3, the J gene TRBJ2-3; D not certain. Germline CDR1 MNHEY, CDR2 SVGEGT. The V gene lost 6 bases and the J gene lost 3 bases, with 16 bases spanning the gap. The CDR3 covers 15 residues. This CDR3 reads CASRLLARGTDTQYF. DNA of the CDR3: TGTGCCAGCAGACTCCTTGCCCGAGGAACAGATACGCAGTATTTT.

Ten or more counts support this clonotype. V usage is TRBV7-9 and J usage is TRBJ2-1, with 10 nucleotides matching TRBD2. CDR1 is SEHNR and CDR2 is FQNEAQ in the germline V gene (reference sequence). CDR3 length equals 20 residues. Unmatched junction bases numbered 17, after V lost 5 bases and J lost 1 base. The CDR3 region has the DNA TGTGCCAGCAGCCATTACAGCGCTAGCGGGAGTGTCGGGTCCTACAATGAGCAGTTCTTC. It yields the protein CASSHYSASGSVGSYNEQFF.

This clonotype was recorded at least ten times. CDR3 sequence reads: CASSSGQGNEQFF. CDR3 DNA sequence: TGCGCCAGCAGCTCAGGACAGGGTAATGAGCAGTTCTTC. The rearrangement links TRBV5-1 to TRBJ2-1; 8 bases are a match to TRBD1. Trimming at V came to 3 bases and at J to 7 bases, leaving 3 bases not matched to a gene. CDR3 length: 13 residues. The germline CDR1 and CDR2 sequences are SGHRS and YFSETQ.

In the case of this clonotype: A single base separates this from a much larger clone, so it may be a read error. This chain connects TRBV12-3 or TRBV12-4 to TRBJ1-2; unclear D gene. V was pared by 3 bases and J by 2 bases, with 13 bases between. This CDR3 has 15 residues. CDR3 protein: CASSLYLRVNYGYTF. The CDR3 DNA reads TGTGCCAGCAGTTTGTATCTCCGGGTGAACTATGGCTACACCTTC.

About this clonotype itself: A much larger clone differs from this one at a single base, so this may be a read error. This sequence joins TRBV4-3 and TRBJ2-6, with D perhaps matching TRBD2 (6 bases). Germline CDR1 reads LGHNA; CDR2 reads YSLEER. The CDR3 is 17 residues long. V lost 1 base and J 1 base, leaving 11 bases between the germline ends. This CDR3 is CASSQGGRISGANVLTF. In DNA, the CDR3 is TGCGCCAGCAGCCAAGGAGGGAGGATTTCTGGGGCCAACGTCCTGACTTTC.